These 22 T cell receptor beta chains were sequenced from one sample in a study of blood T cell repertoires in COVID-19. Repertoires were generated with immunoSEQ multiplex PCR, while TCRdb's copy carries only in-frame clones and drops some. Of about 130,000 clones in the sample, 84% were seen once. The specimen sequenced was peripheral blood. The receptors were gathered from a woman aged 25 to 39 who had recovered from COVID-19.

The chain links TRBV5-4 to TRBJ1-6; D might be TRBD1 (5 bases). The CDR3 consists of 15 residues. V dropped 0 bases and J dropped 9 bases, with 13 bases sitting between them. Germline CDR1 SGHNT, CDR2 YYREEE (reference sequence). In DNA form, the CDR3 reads TGTGCCAGCAGCTTGGATTATCAGGGCGGTTCACCCCTCCACTTT. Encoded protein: CASSLDYQGGSPLHF.

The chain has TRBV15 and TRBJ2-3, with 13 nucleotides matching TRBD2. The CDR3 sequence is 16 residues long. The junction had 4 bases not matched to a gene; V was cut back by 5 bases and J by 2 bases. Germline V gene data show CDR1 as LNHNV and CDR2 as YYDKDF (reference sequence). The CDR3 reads CATSGGLAGNTDTQYF. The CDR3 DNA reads TGTGCCACCAGCGGGGGACTAGCGGGAAACACAGATACGCAGTATTTT. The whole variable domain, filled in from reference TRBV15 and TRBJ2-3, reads DAMVIQNPRYQVTQFGKPVTLSCSQTLNHNVMYWYQQKSSQAPKLLFHYYDKDFNNEADTPDNFQSRRPNTSFCFLDIRSPGLGDTAMYLCATSGGLAGNTDTQYFGPGTRLTVL.

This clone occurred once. CDR3 sequence reads: CASSSQPGQIYGYTF. As DNA, the CDR3 is TGTGCCAGCAGTTCGCAACCGGGACAGATTTATGGCTACACCTTC. V usage is TRBV27 and J usage is TRBJ1-2, with 7 bases lining up with TRBD1. Germline CDR1 MNHEY, CDR2 SMNVEV (reference sequence). CDR3 size: 15 residues. V lost 4 bases to trimming and J lost 5 bases; unmatched junction nucleotides: 10.

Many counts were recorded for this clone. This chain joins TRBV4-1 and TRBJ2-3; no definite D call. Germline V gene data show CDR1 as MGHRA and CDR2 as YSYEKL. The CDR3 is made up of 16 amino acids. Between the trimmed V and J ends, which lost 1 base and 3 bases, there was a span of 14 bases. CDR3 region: CASSQAQLYSTDTQYF. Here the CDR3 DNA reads TGCGCCAGCAGCCAAGCCCAACTCTACAGTACAGATACGCAGTATTTT.

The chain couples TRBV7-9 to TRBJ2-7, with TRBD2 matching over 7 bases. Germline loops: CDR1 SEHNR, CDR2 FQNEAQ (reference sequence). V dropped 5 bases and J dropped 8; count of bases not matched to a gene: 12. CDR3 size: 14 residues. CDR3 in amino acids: CASSHLAELTKQYF. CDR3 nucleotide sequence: TGTGCCAGCAGCCACCTAGCGGAACTTACGAAGCAGTACTTC.

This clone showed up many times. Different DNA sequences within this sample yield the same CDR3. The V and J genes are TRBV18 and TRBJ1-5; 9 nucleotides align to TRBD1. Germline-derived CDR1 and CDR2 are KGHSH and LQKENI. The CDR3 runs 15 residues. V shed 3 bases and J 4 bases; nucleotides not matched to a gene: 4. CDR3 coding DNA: TGTGCCAGCTCACCGGACAGGGGAGGGAATCAGCCCCAGCATTTT. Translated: CASSPDRGGNQPQHF.

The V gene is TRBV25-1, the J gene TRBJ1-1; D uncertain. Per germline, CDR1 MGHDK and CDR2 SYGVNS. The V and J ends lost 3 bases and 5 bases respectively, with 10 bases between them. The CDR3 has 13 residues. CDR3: CASSEHGRTEAFF. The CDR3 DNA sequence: TGTGCCAGCAGTGAGCATGGCCGAACTGAAGCTTTCTTT.

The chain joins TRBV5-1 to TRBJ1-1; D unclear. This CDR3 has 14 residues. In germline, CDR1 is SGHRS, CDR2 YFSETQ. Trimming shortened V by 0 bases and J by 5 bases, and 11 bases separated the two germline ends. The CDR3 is CASSLGPGRTEAFF. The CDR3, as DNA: TGCGCCAGCAGCTTGGGTCCGGGTCGGACTGAAGCTTTCTTT. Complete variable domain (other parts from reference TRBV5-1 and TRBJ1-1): KAGVTQTPRYLIKTRGQQVTLSCSPISGHRSVSWYQQTPGQGLQFLFEYFSETQRNKGNFPGRFSGRQFSNSRSEMNVSTLELGDSALYLCASSLGPGRTEAFFGQGTRLTVV.

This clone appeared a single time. CDR3 protein: CASSFSRGTYNEQFF. DNA for the CDR3: TGTGCCAGCAGCTTCTCGAGGGGGACCTACAATGAGCAGTTCTTC. The genes are TRBV7-3 and TRBJ2-1, with a tentative D call TRBD1 (6 bases). CDR1 is SGHTA, CDR2 FQGTGA, per germline. The CDR3 spans 15 residues. V lost 3 bases and J lost 2, with 11 bases in between.

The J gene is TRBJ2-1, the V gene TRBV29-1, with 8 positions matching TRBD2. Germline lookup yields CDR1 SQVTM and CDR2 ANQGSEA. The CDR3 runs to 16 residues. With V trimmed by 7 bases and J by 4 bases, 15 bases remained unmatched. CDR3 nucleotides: TGCAGCGATTTCAGCAGTAGCGGGGCCGTTTACAATGAGCAGTTCTTC. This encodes CSDFSSSGAVYNEQFF.

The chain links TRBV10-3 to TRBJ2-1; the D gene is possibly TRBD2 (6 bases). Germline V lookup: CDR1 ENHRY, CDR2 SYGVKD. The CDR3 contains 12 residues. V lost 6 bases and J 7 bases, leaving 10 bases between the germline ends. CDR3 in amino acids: CAIRSGGNEQFF. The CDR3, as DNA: TGTGCCATCAGGAGTGGGGGGAATGAGCAGTTCTTC.

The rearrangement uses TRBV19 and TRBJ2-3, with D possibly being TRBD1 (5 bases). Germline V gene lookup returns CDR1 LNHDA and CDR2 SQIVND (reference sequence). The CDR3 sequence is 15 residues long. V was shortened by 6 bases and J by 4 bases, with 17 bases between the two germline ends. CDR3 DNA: TGTGCCAGTAGCCAAGGGGTAACGCCAGCAGATACGCAGTATTTT. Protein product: CASSQGVTPADTQYF.

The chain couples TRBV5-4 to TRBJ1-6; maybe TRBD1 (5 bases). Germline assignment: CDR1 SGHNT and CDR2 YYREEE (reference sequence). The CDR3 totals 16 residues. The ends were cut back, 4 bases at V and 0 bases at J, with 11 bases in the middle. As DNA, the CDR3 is TGTGCCAGCAGCCCGGACACAAGCTCCTATAATTCACCCCTCCACTTT. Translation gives CASSPDTSSYNSPLHF.

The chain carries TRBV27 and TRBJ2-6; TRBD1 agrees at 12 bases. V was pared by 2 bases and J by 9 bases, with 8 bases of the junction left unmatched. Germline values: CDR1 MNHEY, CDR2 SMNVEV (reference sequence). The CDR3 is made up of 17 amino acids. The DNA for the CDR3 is TGTGCCAGCAGTTTACTGGGACAGGGGGCGGGTGGCAACGTCCTGACTTTC. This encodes CASSLLGQGAGGNVLTF.

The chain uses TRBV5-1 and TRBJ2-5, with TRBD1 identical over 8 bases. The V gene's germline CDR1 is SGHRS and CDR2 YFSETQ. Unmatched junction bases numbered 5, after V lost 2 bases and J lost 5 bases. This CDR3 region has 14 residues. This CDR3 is CASSLQGVDETQYF. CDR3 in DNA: TGCGCCAGCAGCTTACAGGGGGTGGACGAGACCCAGTACTTC.

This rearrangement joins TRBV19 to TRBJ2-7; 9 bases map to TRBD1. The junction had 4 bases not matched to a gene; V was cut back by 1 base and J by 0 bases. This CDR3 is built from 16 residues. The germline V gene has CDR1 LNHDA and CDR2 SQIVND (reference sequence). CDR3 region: CASSIAPGQGSYEQYF. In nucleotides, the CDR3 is TGTGCCAGTAGTATAGCCCCGGGACAGGGCTCCTACGAGCAGTACTTC.

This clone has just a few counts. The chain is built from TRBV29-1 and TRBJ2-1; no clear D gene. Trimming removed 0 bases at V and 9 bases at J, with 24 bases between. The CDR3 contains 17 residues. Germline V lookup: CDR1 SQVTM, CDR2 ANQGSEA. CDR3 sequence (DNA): TGCAGCGTTGAAGATTTTTCGCTACAGTTTACCGGTGGTGAGCAGTTCTTC. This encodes CSVEDFSLQFTGGEQFF.

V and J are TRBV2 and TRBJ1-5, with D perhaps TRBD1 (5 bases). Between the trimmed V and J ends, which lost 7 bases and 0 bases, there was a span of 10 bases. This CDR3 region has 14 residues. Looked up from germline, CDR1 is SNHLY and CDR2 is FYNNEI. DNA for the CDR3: TGTGCCAGCAAGGACATTTATAGCAATCAGCCCCAGCATTTT. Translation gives CASKDIYSNQPQHF.

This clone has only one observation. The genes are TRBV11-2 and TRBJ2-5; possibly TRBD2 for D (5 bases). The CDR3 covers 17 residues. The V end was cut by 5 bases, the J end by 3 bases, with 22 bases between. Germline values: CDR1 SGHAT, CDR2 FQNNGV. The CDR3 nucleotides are TGTGCCAGCAGCCCTAGGAGGCCAGGCAATCGAGAAGAGACCCAGTACTTC. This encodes CASSPRRPGNREETQYF.

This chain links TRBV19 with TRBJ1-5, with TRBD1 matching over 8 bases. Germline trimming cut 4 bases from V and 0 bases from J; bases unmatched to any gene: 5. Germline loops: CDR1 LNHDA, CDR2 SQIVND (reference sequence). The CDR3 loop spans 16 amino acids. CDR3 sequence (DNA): TGTGCCAGTAGTACCCTGGACAGGGCTAGCAATCAGCCCCAGCATTTT. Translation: CASSTLDRASNQPQHF.

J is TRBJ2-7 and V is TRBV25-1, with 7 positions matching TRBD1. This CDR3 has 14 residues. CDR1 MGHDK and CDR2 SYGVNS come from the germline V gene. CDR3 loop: CASKARGSSYEQYF. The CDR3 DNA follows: TGTGCTTCAAAGGCCAGGGGGAGCTCCTACGAGCAGTACTTC.

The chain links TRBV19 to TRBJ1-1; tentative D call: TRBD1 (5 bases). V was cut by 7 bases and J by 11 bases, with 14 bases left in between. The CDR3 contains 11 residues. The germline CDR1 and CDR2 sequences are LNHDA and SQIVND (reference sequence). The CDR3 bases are TGTGCCAGTACCAGGCAGGGAAGGGCTTTCTTT. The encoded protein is CASTRQGRAFF.